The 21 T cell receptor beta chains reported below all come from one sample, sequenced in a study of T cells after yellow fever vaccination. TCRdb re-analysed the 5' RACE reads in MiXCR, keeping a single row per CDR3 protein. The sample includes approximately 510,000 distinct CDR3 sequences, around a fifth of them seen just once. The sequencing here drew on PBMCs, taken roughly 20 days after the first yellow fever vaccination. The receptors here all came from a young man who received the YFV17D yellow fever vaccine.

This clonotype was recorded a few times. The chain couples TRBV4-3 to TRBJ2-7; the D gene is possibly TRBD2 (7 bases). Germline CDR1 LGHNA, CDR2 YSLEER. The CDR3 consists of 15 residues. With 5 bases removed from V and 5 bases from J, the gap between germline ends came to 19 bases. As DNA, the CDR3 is TGCGCCAGCAGCGCAACTAGGGGGGGAAGGCACGAGCAGTACGTC. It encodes CASSATRGGRHEQYV.

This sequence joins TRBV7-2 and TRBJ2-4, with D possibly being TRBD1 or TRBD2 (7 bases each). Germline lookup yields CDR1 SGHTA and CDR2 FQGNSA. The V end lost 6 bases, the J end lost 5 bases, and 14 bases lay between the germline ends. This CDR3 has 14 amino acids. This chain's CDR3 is CASSQGGTQNIQYF. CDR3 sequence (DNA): TGTGCCAGCAGTCAGGGGGGGACTCAAAACATTCAGTACTTC.

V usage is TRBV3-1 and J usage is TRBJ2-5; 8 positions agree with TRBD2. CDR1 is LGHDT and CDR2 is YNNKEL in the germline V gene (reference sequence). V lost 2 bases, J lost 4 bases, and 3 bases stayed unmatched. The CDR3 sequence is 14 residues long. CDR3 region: CASSQRGGPETQYF. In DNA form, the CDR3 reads TGTGCCAGCAGCCAACGGGGGGGCCCAGAGACCCAGTACTTC.

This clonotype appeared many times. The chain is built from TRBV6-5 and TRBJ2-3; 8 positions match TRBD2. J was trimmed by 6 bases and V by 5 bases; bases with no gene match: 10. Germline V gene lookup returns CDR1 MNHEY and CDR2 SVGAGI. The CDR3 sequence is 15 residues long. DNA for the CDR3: TGTGCCAGCAGTCTCCGTTCGGGGGGGGGCGATACGCAGTATTTT. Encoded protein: CASSLRSGGGDTQYF.

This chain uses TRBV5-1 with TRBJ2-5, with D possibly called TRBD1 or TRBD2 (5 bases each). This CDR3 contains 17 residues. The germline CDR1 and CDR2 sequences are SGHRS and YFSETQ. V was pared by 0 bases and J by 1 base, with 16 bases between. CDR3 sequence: CASSLALSSGTQETQYF. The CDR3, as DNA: TGCGCCAGCAGCTTGGCCTTGTCGTCGGGGACCCAAGAGACCCAGTACTTC. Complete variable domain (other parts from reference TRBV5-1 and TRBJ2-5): KAGVTQTPRYLIKTRGQQVTLSCSPISGHRSVSWYQQTPGQGLQFLFEYFSETQRNKGNFPGRFSGRQFSNSRSEMNVSTLELGDSALYLCASSLALSSGTQETQYFGPGTRLLVL.

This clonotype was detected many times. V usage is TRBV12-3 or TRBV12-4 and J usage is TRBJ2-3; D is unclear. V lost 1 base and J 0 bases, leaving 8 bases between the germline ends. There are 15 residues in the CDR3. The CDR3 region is CASSLEVLSTDTQYF. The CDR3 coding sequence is TGTGCCAGCAGTTTAGAGGTTCTGAGCACAGATACGCAGTATTTT.

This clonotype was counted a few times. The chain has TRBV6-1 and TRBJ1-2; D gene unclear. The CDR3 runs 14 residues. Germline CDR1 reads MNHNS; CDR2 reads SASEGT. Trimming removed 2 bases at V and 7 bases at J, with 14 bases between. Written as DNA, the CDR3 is TGTGCCAGCAGTGAACCCCTCGGGGTTGGTGGCTACACCTTC. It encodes CASSEPLGVGGYTF.

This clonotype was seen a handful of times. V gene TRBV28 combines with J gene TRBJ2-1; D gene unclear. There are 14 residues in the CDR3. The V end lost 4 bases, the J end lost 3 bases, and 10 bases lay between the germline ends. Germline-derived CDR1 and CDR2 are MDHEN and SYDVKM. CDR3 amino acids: CASSYGNSYNEQFF. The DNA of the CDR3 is TGTGCCAGCAGTTATGGGAACAGCTACAATGAGCAGTTCTTC.

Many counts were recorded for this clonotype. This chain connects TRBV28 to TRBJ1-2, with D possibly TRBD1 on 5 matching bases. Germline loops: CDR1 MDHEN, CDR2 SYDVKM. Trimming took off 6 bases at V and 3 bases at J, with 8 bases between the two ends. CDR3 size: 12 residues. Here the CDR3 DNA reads TGTGCCAGCAGCTCGGGGGACTATGGCTACACCTTC. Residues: CASSSGDYGYTF.

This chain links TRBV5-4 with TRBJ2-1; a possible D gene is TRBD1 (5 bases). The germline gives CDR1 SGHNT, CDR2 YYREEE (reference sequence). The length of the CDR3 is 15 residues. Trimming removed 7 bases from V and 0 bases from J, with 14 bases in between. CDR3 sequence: CASETGESSYNEQFF. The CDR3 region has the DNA TGTGCCAGCGAAACAGGCGAAAGCTCCTACAATGAGCAGTTCTTC.

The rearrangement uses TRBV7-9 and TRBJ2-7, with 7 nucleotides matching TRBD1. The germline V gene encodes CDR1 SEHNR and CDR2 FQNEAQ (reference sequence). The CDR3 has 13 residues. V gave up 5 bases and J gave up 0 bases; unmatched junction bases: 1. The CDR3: CASSGTVSYEQYV. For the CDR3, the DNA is TGTGCCAGCAGCGGGACAGTCTCCTACGAGCAGTACGTC.

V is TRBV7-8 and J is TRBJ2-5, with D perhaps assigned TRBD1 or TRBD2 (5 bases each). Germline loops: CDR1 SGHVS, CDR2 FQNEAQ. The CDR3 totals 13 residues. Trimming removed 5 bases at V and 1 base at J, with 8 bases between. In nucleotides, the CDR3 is TGTGCCAGCAGCATCGGGGCCCAAGAGACCCAGTACTTC. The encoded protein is CASSIGAQETQYF.

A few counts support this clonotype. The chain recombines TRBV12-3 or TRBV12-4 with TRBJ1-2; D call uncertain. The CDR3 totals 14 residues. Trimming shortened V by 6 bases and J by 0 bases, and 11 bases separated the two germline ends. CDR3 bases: TGTGCCAGCAGCCGCGGGGTGTCTAACTATGGCTACACCTTC. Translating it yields CASSRGVSNYGYTF.

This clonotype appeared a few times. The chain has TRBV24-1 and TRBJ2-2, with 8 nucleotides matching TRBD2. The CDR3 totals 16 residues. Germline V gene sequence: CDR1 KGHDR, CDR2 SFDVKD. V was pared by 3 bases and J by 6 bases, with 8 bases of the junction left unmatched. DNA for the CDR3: TGTGCCACCAGTGATCCCCCGGCGACTAGCGCCGGGGAGCTGTTTTTT. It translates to CATSDPPATSAGELFF.

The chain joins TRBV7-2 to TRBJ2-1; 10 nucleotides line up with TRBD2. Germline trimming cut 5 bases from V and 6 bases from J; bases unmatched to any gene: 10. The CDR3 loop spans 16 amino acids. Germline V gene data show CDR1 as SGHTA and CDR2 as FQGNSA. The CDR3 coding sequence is TGTGCCAGCAGCCTTTGGTTTAGCGGGGGGAGCAATGAGCAGTTCTTC. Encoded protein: CASSLWFSGGSNEQFF.

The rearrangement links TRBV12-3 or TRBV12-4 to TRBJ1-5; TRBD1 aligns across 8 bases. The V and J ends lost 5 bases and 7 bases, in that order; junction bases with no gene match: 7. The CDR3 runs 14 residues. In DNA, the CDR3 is TGTGCCAGCAGTGGGGACAGGCGGCGGCAGCCCCAGCATTTT. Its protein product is CASSGDRRRQPQHF.

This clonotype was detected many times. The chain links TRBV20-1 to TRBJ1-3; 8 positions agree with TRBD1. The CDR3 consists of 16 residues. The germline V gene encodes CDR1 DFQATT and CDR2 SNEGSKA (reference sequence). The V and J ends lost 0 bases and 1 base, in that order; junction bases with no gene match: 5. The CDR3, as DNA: TGCAGTGCTAGAGACCGGACAGGGACTTCTGGAAACACCATATATTTT. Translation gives CSARDRTGTSGNTIYF.

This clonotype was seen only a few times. CDR3 sequence (DNA): TGCGCCAGCAGCCTTGGCAGGGGGGACTACGAGCAGTACGTC. Its translation: CASSLGRGDYEQYV. This sequence joins TRBV4-1 and TRBJ2-7; possibly TRBD1 for D (7 bases). The germline gives CDR1 MGHRA, CDR2 YSYEKL. The CDR3 length is 14 residues. V dropped 4 bases and J dropped 3 bases, with 13 bases sitting between them.

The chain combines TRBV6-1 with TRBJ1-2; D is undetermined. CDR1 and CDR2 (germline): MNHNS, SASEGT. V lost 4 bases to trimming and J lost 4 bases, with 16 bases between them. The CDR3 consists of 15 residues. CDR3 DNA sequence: TGTGCCAGCAGTGGCAGAGTCGCCACGGCCTATGGCTACACCTTC. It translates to CASSGRVATAYGYTF.

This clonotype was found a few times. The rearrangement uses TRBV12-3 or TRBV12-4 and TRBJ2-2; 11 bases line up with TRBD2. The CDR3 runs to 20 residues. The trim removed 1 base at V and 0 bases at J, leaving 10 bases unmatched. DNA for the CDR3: TGTGCCAGCAGTTTAGGGACTAGCGGGCTTAGCGGGACGAACACCGGGGAGCTGTTTTTT. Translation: CASSLGTSGLSGTNTGELFF.

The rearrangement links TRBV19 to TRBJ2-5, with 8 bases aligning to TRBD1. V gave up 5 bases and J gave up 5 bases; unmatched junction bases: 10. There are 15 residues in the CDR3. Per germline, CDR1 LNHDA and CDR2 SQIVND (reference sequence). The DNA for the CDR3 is TGTGCCAGTAGTCCCACGGGACAGGTATCGGAGACCCAGTACTTC. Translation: CASSPTGQVSETQYF.